This T cell receptor beta chain was found in a study of PD-1 blockade in classical Hodgkin lymphoma. General study findings and limits: By C4D1 there was a significant rise in CD4+ TCR diversity but not in CD8+ TCR diversity.

Clones were read by immunoSEQ multiplex PCR, and TCRdb kept only the in-frame ones, dropping some. The repertoire holds some 40,000 clones, approximately 69% seen once, with around 14% in the top ten. With respect to this clone: As yet, its antigen is unknown.

Every one of the patients relapsed after autologous stem cell transplantation (brentuximab vedotin exposure was variable). The clonotype comes from a human donor with classical Hodgkin lymphoma. Material: peripheral blood mononuclear cells (PBMCs), obtained before the second cycle of nivolumab.

CDR3 bases: TGTGCCAGCAGCACCCAGGGACAGGGTGAGTCACCCCTCCACTTT. Residues: CASSTQGQGESPLHF. The V gene is TRBV5-4, the J gene TRBJ1-6; 9 nucleotides agree with TRBD1. The CDR3 extends over 15 amino acids. V lost 4 bases and J lost 10; bases outside the gene matches: 9. Germline lookup yields CDR1 SGHNT and CDR2 YYREEE (reference sequence).